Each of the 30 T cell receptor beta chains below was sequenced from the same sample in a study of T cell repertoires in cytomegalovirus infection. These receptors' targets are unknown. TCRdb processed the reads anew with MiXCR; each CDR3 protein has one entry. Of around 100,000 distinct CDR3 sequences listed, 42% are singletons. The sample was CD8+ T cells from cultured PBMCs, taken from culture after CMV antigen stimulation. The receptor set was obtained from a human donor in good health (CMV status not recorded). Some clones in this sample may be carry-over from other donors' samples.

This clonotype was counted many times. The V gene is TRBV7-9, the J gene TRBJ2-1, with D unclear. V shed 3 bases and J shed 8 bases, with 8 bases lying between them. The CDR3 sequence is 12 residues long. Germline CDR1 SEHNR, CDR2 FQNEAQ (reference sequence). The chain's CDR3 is CASSFAPDEQFF. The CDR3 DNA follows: TGTGCCAGCAGCTTCGCCCCGGATGAGCAGTTCTTC.

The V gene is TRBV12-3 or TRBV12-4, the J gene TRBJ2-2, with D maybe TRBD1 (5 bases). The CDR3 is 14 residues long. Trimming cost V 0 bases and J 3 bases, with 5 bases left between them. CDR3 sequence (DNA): TGTGCCAGCAGTTTAGCAGGGGACACCGGGGAGCTGTTTTTT. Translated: CASSLAGDTGELFF.

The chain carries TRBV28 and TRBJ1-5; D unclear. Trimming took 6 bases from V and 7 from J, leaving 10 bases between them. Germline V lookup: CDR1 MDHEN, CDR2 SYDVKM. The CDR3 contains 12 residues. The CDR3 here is CASRTESQPQHF. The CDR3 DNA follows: TGTGCCAGCAGAACGGAGAGCCAGCCCCAGCATTTT.

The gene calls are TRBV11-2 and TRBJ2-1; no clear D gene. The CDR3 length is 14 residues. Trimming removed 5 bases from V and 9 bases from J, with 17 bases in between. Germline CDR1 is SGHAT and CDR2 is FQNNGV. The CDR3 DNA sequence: TGTGCCAGCAGCCCAGCCCAACCTTATGCTGAGCAGTTCTTC. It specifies CASSPAQPYAEQFF.

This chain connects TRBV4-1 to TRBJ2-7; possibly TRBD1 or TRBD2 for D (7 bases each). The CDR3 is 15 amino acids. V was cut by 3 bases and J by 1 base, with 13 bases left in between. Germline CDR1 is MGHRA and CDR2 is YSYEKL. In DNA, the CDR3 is TGCGCCAGCAGCCAGGGCGGGGGACAGTCCTACGAGCAGTACTTC. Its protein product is CASSQGGGQSYEQYF.

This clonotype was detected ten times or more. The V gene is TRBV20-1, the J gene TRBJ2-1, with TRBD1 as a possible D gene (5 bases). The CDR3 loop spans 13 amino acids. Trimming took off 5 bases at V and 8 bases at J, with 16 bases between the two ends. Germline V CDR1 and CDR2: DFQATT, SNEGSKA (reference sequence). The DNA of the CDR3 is TGCAGTGCTCTAAGGGGTTACAGTTATGAGCAGTTCTTC. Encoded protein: CSALRGYSYEQFF.

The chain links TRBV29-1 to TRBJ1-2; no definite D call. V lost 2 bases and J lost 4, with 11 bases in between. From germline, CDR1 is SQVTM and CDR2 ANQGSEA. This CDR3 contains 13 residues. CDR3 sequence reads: CSVELDWGYGYTF. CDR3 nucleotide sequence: TGCAGCGTTGAACTCGACTGGGGCTATGGCTACACCTTC.

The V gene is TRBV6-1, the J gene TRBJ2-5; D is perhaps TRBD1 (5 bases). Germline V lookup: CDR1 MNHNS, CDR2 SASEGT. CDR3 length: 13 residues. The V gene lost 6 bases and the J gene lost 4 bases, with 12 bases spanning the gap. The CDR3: CASSYRTLETQYF. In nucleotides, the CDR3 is TGTGCCAGCAGCTACAGGACATTAGAGACCCAGTACTTC.

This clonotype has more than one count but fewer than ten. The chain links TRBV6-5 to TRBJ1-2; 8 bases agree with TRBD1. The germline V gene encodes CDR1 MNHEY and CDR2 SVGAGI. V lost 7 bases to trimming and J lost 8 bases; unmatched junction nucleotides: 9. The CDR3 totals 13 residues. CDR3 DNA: TGTGCCAGCACTCCCGGACAGGGTCGGGGCTACACCTTC. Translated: CASTPGQGRGYTF.

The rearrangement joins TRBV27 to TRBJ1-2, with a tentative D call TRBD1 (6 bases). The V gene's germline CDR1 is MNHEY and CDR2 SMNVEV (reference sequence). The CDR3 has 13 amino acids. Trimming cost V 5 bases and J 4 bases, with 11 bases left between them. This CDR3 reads CASSTGALYGYTF. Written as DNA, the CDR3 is TGTGCCAGCAGTACGGGGGCCCTCTATGGCTACACCTTC.

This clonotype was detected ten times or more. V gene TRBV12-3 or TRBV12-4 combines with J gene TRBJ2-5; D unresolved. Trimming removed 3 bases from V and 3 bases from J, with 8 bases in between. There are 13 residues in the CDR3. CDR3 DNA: TGTGCCAGCAGTTTCCCTGGGGAAGAGACCCAGTACTTC. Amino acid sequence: CASSFPGEETQYF.

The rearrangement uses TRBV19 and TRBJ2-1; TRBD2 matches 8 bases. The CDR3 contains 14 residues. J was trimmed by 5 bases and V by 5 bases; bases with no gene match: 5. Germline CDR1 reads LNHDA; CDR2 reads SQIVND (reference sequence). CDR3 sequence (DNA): TGTGCCAGTAGTGCTAGCGGGTGGAACAATGAGCAGTTCTTC. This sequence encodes CASSASGWNNEQFF.

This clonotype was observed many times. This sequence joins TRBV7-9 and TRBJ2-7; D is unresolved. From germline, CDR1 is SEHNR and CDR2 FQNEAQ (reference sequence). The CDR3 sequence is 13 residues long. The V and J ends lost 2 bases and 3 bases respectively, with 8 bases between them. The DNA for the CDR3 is TGTGCCAGCAGCTTACTGTCAGACTACGAGCAGTACTTC. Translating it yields CASSLLSDYEQYF.

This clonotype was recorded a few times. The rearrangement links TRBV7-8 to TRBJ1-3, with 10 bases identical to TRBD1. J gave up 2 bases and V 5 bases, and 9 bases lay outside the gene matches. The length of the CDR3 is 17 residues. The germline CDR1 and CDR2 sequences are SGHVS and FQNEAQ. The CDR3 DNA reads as TGTGCCAGCAGCCCCGCCTCTGGACAGGGGGCTGGAAACACCATATATTTT. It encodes CASSPASGQGAGNTIYF.

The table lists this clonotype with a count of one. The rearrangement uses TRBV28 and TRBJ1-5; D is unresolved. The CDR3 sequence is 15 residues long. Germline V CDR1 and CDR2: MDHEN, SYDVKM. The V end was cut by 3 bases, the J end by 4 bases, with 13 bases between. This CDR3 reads CASSFFTGGNQPQHF. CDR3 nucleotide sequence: TGTGCCAGCAGTTTTTTCACCGGAGGGAATCAGCCCCAGCATTTT. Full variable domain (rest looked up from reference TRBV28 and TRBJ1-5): DVKVTQSSRYLVKRTGEKVFLECVQDMDHENMFWYRQDPGLGLRLIYFSYDVKMKEKGDIPEGYSVSREKKERFSLILESASTNQTSMYLCASSFFTGGNQPQHFGDGTRLSIL.

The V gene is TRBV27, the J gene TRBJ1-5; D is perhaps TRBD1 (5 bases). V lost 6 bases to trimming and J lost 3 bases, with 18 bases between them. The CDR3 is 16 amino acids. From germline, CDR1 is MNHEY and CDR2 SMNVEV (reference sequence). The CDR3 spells CASSRLDTLTNQPQHF. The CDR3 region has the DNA TGTGCCAGCAGCCGCTTGGACACCCTTACCAATCAGCCCCAGCATTTT.

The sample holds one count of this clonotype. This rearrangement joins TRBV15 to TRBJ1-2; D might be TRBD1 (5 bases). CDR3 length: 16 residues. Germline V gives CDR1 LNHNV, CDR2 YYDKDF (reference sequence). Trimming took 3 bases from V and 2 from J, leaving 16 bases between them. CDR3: CATSSGLGGQNYGYTF. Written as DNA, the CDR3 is TGTGCCACCAGCAGTGGCCTCGGGGGTCAAAACTATGGCTACACCTTC.

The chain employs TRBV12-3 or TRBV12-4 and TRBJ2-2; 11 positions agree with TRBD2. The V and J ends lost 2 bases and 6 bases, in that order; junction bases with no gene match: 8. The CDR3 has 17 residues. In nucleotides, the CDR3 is TGTGCCAGCAGTTTACTAGCGGGGGGTTGGTGGTCCGGGGAGCTGTTTTTT. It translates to CASSLLAGGWWSGELFF.

CDR3 in amino acids: CSVVNRPLNTEAFF. The CDR3 DNA reads TGCAGCGTCGTGAACAGGCCCCTGAACACTGAAGCTTTCTTT. The genes are TRBV29-1 and TRBJ1-1, with a weak D call TRBD1 (5 bases). Germline V lookup: CDR1 SQVTM, CDR2 ANQGSEA. V was trimmed by 6 bases and J by 0 bases, leaving 14 bases between them. The CDR3 is 14 amino acids.

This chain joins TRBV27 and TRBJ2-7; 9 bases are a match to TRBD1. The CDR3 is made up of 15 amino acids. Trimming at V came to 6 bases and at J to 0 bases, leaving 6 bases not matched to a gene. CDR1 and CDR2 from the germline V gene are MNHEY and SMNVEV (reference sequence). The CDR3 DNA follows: TGTGCCAGCAGGGAGGGGACAGGGAGCTCCTACGAGCAGTACTTC. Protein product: CASREGTGSSYEQYF.

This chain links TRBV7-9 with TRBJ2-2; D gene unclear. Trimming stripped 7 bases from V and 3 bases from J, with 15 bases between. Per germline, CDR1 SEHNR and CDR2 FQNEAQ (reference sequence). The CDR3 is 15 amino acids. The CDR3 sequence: CASNPPNHDTGELFF. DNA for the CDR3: TGTGCCAGCAATCCCCCGAATCATGACACCGGGGAGCTGTTTTTT.

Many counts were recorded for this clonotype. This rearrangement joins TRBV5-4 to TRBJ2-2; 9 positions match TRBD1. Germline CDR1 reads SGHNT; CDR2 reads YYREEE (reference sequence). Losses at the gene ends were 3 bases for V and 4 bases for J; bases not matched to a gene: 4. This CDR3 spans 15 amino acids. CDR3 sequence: CASSSTGGVTGELFF. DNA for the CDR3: TGTGCCAGCAGCTCGACAGGGGGTGTCACCGGGGAGCTGTTTTTT.

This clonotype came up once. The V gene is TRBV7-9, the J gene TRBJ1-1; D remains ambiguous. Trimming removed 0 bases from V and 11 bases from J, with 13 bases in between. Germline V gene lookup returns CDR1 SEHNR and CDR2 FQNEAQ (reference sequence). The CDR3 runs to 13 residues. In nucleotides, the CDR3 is TGTGCCAGCAGCTTAGCAGTAGAAGGGAGCGCTTTCTTT. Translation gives CASSLAVEGSAFF.

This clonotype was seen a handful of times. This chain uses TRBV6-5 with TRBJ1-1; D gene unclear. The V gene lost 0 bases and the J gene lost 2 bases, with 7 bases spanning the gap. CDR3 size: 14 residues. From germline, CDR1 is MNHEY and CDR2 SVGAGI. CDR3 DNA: TGTGCCAGCAGTTACTCGGCAGGTAACACTGAAGCTTTCTTT. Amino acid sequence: CASSYSAGNTEAFF.

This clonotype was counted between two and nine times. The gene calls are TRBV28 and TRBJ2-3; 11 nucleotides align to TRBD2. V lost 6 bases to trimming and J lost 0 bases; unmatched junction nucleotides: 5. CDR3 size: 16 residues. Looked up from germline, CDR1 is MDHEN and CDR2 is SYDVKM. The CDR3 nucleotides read TGTGCCAGCAGCCGGGGACTAGCGGACAGCACAGATACGCAGTATTTT. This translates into CASSRGLADSTDTQYF. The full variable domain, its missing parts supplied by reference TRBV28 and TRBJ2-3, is DVKVTQSSRYLVKRTGEKVFLECVQDMDHENMFWYRQDPGLGLRLIYFSYDVKMKEKGDIPEGYSVSREKKERFSLILESASTNQTSMYLCASSRGLADSTDTQYFGPGTRLTVL.

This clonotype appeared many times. CDR3 loop: CASSLVPGGVADTQYF. CDR3 nucleotides: TGTGCCAGCAGCTTAGTGCCAGGTGGTGTCGCAGATACGCAGTATTTT. The chain combines TRBV7-2 with TRBJ2-3; no definite D call. Germline V lookup: CDR1 SGHTA, CDR2 FQGNSA. The CDR3 totals 16 residues. Trimming shortened V by 1 base and J by 4 bases, and 15 bases separated the two germline ends.

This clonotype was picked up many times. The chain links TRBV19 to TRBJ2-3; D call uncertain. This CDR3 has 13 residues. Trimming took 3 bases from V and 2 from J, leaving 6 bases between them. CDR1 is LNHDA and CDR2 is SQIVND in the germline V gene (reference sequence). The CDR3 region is CASSIGITDTQYF. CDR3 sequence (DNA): TGTGCCAGTAGTATCGGAATCACAGATACGCAGTATTTT. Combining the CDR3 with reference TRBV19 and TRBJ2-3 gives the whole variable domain DGGITQSPKYLFRKEGQNVTLSCEQNLNHDAMYWYRQDPGQGLRLIYYSQIVNDFQKGDIAEGYSVSREKKESFPLTVTSAQKNPTAFYLCASSIGITDTQYFGPGTRLTVL.

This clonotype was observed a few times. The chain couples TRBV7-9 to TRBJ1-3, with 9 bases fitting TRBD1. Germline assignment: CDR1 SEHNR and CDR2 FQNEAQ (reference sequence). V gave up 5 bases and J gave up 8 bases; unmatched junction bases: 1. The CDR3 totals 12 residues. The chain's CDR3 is CASSRTGDTIYF. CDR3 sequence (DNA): TGTGCCAGCAGCCGGACAGGGGACACCATATATTTT.

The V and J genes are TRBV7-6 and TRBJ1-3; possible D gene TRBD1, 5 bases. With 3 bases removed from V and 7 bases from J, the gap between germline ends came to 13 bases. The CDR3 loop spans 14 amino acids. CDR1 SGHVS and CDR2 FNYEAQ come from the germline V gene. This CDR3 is CASSFPGRDNTIYF. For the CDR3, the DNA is TGTGCCAGCAGCTTTCCGGGCAGGGACAACACCATATATTTT.

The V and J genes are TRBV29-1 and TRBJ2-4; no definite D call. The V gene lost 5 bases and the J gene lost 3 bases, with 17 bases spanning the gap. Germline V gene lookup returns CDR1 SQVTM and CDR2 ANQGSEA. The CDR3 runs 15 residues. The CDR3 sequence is CSVLTLVSVKNIQYF. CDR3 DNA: TGCAGCGTTCTGACACTTGTCTCTGTCAAAAACATTCAGTACTTC.